This T cell receptor beta chain appears in the sequencing data of a study of blood T cell repertoires in COVID-19. Study information: The samples span acute and convalescent COVID-19 from the United States, Italy and Spain. The analysed material was cDNA or gDNA that came from T cells, B-cell-depleted T cells, or PBMCs.

Germline assignment: CDR1 SGHRS and CDR2 YFSETQ. The CDR3 is 14 residues long. With 0 bases removed from V and 2 bases from J, the gap between germline ends came to 7 bases. Study processing details: From reference gene primer amplification, estimates of nucleated cell counts were derived. Clones were sequenced by immunoSEQ multiplex PCR, and TCRdb holds only the in-frame ones, with some missing. D and trimming come from the DNA, and the V and J calls and clone size come from that table. This sample has 110,000 to 150,000 clones, with approximately 87% found just once. The chain carries TRBV5-1 and TRBJ2-3; D unclear. The sample was peripheral blood. This receptor was taken from a human donor in a cohort sampled during active COVID-19. The chain's CDR3 is CASSLAQTTDTQYF. The CDR3 bases are TGCGCCAGCAGCTTGGCACAGACCACAGATACGCAGTATTTT.